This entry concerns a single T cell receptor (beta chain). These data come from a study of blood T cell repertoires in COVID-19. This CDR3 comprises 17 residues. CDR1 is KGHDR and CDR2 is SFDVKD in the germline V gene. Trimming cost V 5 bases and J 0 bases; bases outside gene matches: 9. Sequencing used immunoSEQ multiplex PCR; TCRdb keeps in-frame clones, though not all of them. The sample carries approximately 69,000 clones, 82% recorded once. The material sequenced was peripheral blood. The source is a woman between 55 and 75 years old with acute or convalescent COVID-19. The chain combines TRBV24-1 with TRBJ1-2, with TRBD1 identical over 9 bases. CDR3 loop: CATSASGTGLSNYGYTF. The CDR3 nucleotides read TGTGCCACCAGTGCATCCGGGACAGGGCTTTCTAACTATGGCTACACCTTC.